The following is a TCR beta chain sequence with its context. As yet, its antigen is unknown. Expansion with viral peptide pools was applied to antigen-specific CD4+ T cells by the ViraFEST assay prior to sequencing. Culturing for 10 days preceded CD4+ T cell isolation. The record originates from a study of vaccination effects on CD4 cells after COVID-19. V dropped 2 bases and J dropped 1; count of bases not matched to a gene: 9. This CDR3 spans 17 amino acids. From germline, CDR1 is SGDLS and CDR2 YYNGEE. Clones were sequenced by immunoSEQ multiplex PCR, and TCRdb holds only the in-frame ones, with some missing. The table has some 79,000 clones, approximately 81% seen once; the top ten hold around 1.5%.

The chain carries TRBV9 and TRBJ1-3, with 7 bases matching TRBD1. The sample consisted of CD4+ T cells from PBMCs cultured with HCoV-229E spike peptides, taken before COVID-19 vaccination. This receptor was taken from a human donor who received a COVID-19 vaccine. Here the CDR3 reads CASSVGQDLSSGNTIYF. The CDR3, as DNA: TGTGCCAGCAGCGTCGGACAGGACCTTTCTTCTGGAAACACCATATATTTT.